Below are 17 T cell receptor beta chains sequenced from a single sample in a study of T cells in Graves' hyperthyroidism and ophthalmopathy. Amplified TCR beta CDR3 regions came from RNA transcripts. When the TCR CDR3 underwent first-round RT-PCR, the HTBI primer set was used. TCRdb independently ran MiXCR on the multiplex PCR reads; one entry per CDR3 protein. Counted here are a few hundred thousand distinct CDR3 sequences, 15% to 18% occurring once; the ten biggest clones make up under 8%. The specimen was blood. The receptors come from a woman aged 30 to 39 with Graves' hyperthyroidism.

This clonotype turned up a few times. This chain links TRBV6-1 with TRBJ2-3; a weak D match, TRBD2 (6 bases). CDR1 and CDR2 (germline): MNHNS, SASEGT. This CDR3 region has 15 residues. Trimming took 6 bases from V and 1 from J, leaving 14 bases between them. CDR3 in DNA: TGTGCCAGCAGGGAGGGCGTCGGCGGCACAGATACGCAGTATTTT. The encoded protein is CASREGVGGTDTQYF.

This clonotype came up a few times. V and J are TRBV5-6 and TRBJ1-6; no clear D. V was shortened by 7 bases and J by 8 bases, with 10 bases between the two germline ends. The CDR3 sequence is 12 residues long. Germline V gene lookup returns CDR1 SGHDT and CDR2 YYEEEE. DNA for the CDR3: TGTGCCAGCCGTTCGGAATATTCACCCCTCCACTTT. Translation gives CASRSEYSPLHF.

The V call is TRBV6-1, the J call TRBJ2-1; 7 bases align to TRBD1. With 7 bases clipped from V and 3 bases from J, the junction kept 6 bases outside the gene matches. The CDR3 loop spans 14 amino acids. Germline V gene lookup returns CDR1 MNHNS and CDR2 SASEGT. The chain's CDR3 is CASIYRGLYNEQFF. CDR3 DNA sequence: TGTGCCAGCATCTACAGGGGCCTCTACAATGAGCAGTTCTTC.

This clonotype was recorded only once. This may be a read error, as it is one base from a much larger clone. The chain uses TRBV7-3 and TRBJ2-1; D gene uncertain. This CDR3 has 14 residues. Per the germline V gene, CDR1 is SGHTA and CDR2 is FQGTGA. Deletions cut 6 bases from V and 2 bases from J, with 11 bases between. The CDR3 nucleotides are TGTGCCAGCAGTCCGTCATTGCCCTACAATGAGCAGTTCTTC. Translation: CASSPSLPYNEQFF. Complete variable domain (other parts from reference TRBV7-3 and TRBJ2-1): GAGVSQTPSNKVTEKGKYVELRCDPISGHTALYWYRQSLGQGPEFLIYFQGTGAADDSGLPNDRFFAVRPEGSVSTLKIQRTERGDSAVYLCASSPSLPYNEQFFGPGTRLTVL.

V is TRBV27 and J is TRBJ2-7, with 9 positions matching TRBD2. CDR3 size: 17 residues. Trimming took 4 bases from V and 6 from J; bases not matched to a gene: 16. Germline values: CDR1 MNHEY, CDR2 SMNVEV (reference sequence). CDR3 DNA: TGTGCCAGCAGTTCATCCTCACTTAGCGGGAGAGGGCGCGAGCAGTACTTC. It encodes CASSSSSLSGRGREQYF.

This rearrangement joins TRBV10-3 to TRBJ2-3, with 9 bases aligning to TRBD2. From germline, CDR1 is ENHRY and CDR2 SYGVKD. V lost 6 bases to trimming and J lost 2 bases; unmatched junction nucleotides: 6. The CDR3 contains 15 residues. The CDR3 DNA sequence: TGTGCCATCAGGAATAGCGGGGGCTACACAGATACGCAGTATTTT. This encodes CAIRNSGGYTDTQYF.

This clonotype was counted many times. The CDR3 reads CSALNPGQGISYEQYF. The CDR3 coding sequence is TGCAGTGCTTTAAACCCGGGACAGGGGATTTCCTACGAGCAGTACTTC. V gene TRBV20-1 combines with J gene TRBJ2-7; 10 bases align to TRBD1. From germline, CDR1 is DFQATT and CDR2 SNEGSKA (reference sequence). This CDR3 has 16 amino acids. Unmatched junction bases numbered 11, after V lost 5 bases and J lost 1 base.

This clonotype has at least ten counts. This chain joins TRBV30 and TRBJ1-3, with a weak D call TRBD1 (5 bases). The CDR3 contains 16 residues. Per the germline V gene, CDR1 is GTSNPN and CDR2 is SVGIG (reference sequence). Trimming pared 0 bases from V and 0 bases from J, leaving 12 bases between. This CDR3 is CAWSVKQVLSGNTIYF. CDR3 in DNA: TGTGCCTGGAGTGTTAAACAGGTCCTCTCTGGAAACACCATATATTTT.

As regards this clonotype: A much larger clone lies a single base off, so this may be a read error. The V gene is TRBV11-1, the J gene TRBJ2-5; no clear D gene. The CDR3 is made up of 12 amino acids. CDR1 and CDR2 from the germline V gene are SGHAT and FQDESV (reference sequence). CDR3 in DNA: TGTGCCAGCAGCCGATCTCTAGAGGCCCAGTACTTC. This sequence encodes CASSRSLEAQYF.

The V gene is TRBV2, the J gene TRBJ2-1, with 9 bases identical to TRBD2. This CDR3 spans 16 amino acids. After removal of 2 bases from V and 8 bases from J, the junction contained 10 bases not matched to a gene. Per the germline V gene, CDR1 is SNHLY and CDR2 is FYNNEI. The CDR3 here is CASSESGLASWYEQFF. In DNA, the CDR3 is TGTGCCAGCAGTGAATCAGGACTAGCGAGTTGGTATGAGCAGTTCTTC.

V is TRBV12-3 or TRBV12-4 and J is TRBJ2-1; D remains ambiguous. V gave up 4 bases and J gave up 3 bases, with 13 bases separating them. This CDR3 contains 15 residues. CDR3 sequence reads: CASSSPQNNYNEQFF. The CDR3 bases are TGTGCCAGCAGTTCGCCACAGAATAACTACAATGAGCAGTTCTTC.

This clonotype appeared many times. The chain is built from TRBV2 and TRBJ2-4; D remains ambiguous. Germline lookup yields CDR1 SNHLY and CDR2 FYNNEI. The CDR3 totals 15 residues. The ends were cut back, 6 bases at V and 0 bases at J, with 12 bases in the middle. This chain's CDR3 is CASRISSLAKNIQYF. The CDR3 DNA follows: TGTGCCAGCAGAATCTCGAGCTTAGCCAAAAACATTCAGTACTTC.

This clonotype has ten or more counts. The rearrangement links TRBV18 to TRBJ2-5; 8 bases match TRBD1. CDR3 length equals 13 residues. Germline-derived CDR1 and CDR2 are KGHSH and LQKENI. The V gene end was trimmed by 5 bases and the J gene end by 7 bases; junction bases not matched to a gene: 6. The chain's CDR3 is CASSKDREGTQYF. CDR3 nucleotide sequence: TGTGCCAGCTCAAAGGACAGGGAAGGGACCCAGTACTTC.

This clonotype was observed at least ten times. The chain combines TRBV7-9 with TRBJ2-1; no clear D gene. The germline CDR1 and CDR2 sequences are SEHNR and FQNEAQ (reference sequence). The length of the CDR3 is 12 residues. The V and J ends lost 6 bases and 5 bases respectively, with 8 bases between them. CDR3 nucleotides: TGTGCCAGCAGTTTTAGGGACAATGAGCAGTTCTTC. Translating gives CASSFRDNEQFF. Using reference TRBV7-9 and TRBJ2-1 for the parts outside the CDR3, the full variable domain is DTGVSQNPRHKITKRGQNVTFRCDPISEHNRLYWYRQTLGQGPEFLTYFQNEAQLEKSRLLSDRFSAERPKGSFSTLEIQRTEQGDSAMYLCASSFRDNEQFFGPGTRLTVL.

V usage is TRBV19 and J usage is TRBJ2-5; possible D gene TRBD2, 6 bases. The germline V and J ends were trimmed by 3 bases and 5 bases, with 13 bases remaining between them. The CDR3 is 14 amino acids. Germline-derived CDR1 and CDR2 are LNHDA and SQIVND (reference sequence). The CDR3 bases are TGTGCCAGTAGTATTACGGGAGTTTCGGAGACCCAGTACTTC. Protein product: CASSITGVSETQYF.

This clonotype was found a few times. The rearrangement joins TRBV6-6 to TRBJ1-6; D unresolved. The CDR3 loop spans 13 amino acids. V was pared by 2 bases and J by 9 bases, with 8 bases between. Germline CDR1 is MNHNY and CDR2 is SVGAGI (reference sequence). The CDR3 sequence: CASSYKRGSPLHF. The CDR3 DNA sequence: TGTGCCAGCAGTTACAAGCGGGGTTCACCCCTCCACTTT.

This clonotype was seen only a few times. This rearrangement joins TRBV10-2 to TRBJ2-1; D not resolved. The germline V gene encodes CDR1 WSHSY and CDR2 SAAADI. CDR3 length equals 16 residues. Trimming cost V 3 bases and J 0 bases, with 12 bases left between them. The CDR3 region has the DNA TGCGCCAGCAGTGACGTCGTTTCGAGCTCCTACAATGAGCAGTTCTTC. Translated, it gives CASSDVVSSSYNEQFF.